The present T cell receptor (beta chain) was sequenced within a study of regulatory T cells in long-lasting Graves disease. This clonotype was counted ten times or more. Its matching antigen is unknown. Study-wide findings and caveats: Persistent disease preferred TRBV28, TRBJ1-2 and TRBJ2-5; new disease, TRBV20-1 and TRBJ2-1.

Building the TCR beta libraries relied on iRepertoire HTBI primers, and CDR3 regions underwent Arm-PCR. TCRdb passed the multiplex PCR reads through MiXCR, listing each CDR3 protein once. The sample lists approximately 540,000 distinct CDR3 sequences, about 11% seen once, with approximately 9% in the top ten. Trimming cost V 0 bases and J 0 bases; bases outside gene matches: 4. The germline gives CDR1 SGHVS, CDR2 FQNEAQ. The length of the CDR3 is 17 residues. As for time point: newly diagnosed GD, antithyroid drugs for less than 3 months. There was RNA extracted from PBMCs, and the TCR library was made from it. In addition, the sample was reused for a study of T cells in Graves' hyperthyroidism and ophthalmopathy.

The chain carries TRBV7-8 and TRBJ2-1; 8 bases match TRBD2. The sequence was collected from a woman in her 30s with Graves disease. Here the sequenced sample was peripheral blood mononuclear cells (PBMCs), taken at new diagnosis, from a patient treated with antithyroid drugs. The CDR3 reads CASSLAVGTSSYNEQFF. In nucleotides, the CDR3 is TGTGCCAGCAGCTTAGCCGTTGGGACTAGCTCCTACAATGAGCAGTTCTTC.